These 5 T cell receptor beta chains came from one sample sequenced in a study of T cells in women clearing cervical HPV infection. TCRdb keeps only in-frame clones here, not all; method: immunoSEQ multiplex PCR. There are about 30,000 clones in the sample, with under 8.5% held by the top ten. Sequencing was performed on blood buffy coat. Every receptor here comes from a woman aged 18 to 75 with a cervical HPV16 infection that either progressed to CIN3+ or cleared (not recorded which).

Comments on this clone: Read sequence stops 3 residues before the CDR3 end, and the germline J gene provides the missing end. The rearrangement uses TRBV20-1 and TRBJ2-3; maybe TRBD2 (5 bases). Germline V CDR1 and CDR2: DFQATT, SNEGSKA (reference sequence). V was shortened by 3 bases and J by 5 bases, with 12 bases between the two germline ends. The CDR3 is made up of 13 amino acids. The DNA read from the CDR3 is TGCAGTGCTAGCAGGCCCGAGGGAGATACG. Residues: CSASRPEGDT. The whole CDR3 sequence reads CSASRPEGDTQYF.

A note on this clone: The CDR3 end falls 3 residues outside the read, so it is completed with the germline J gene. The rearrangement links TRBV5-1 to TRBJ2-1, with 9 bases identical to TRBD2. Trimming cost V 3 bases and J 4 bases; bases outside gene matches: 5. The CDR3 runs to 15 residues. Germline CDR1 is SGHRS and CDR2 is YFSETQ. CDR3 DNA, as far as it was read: TGCGCCAGCAGCTCGACTAGCGGATATTACAATGAG. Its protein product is CASSSTSGYYNE. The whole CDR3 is CASSSTSGYYNEQFF.

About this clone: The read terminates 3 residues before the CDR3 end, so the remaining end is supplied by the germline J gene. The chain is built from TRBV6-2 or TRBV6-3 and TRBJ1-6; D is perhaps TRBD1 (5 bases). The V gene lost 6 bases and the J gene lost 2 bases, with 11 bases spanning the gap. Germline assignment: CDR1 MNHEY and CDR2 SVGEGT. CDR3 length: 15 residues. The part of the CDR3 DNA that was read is TGTGCCAGCAGAAAAATGGACACCTATAATTCACCC. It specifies CASRKMDTYNSP. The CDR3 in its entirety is CASRKMDTYNSPLHF.

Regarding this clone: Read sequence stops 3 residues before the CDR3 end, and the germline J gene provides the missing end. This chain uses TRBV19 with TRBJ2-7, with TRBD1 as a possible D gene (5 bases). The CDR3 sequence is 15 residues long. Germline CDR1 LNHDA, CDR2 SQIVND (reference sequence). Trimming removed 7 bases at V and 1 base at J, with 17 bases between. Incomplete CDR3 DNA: TGTGCCAGTACCGCTGGGGCAGGCCCATCCTACGAG. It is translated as CASTAGAGPSYE. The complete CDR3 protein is CASTAGAGPSYEQYF. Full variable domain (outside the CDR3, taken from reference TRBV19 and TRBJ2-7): DGGITQSPKYLFRKEGQNVTLSCEQNLNHDAMYWYRQDPGQGLRLIYYSQIVNDFQKGDIAEGYSVSREKKESFPLTVTSAQKNPTAFYLCASTAGAGPSYEQYFGPGTRLTVT.

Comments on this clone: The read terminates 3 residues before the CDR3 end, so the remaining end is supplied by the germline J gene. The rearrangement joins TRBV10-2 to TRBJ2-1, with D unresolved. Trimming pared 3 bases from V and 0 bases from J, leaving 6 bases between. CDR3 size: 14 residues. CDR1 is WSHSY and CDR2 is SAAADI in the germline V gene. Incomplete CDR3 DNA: TGCGCCAGCAGTGACAGAGGCTCCTACAATGAG. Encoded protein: CASSDRGSYNE. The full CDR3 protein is CASSDRGSYNEQFF.